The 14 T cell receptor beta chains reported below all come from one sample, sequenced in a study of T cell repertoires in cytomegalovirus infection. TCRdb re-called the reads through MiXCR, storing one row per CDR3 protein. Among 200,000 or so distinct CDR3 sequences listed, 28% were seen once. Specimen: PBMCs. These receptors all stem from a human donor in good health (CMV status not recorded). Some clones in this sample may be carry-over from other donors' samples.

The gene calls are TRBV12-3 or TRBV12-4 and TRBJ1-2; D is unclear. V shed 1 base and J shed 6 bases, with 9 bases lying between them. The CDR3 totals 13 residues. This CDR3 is CASSLGHGDGYTF. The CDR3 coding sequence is TGTGCCAGCAGTTTAGGACACGGCGATGGCTACACCTTC.

CDR3 DNA sequence: TGTGCCAGCAGCTTAACGGGACCCGCTCGGGAGACCCAGTACTTC. This gives the protein CASSLTGPARETQYF. The chain joins TRBV7-3 to TRBJ2-5, with D possibly called TRBD1 or TRBD2 (5 bases each). This CDR3 is 15 amino acids long. The germline gives CDR1 SGHTA, CDR2 FQGTGA. The germline V and J ends were trimmed by 0 bases and 5 bases, with 13 bases remaining between them.

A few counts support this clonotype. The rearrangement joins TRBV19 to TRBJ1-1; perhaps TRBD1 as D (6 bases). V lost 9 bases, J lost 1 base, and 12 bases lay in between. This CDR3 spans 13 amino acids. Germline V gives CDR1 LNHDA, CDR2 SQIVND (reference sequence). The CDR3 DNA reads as TGTGCCAGCGGGGGGCCTGCGAACACTGAAGCTTTCTTT. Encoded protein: CASGGPANTEAFF.

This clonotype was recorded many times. CDR3 sequence: CASSLGQGTLGDTQYF. DNA for the CDR3: TGCGCCAGCAGCTTGGGACAGGGAACCTTGGGGGATACGCAGTATTTT. V gene TRBV5-1 combines with J gene TRBJ2-3, with TRBD1 matching 7 bases. CDR1 and CDR2 from the germline V gene are SGHRS and YFSETQ. The ends lost 0 bases at V and 6 bases at J; junction bases unmatched: 10. There are 16 residues in the CDR3.

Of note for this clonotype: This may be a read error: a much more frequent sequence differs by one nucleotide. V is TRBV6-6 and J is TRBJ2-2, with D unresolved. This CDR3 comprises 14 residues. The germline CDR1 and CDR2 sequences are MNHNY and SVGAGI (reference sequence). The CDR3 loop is CVSSTTESTGELFF. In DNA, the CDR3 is TGTGTCAGCAGTACCACAGAGTCCACCGGGGAGCTGTTTTTT.

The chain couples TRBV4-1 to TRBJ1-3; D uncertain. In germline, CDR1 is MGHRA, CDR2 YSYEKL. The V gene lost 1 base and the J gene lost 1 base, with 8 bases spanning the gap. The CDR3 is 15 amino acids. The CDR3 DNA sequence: TGCGCCAGCAGCCAAGGCCAGGTGTCTGGAAACACCATATATTTT. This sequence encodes CASSQGQVSGNTIYF.

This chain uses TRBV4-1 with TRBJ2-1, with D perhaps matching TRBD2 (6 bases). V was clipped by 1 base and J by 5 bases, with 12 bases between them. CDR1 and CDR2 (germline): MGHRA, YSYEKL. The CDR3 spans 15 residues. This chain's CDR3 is CASSQVGLANNEQFF. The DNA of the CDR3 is TGCGCCAGCAGCCAAGTGGGGCTAGCGAACAATGAGCAGTTCTTC.

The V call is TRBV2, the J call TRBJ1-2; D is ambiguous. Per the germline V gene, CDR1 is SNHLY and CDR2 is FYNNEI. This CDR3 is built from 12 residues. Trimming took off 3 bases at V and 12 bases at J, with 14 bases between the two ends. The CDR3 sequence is CASSEVEDRNTF. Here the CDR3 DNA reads TGTGCCAGCAGTGAGGTGGAGGACCGTAACACCTTC.

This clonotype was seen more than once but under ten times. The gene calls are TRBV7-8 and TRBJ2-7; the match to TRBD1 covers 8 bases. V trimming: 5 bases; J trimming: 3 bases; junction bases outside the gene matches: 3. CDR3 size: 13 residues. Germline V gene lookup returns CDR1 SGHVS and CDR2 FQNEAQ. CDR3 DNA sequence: TGTGCCAGCAGCCGACAGGGGTACTACGAGCAGTACTTC. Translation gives CASSRQGYYEQYF.

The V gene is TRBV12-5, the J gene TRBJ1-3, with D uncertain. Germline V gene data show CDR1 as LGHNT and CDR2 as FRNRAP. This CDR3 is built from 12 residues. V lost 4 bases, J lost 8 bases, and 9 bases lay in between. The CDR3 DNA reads TGTGCTAGTGGTTCATACGGTGACACCATATATTTT. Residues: CASGSYGDTIYF.

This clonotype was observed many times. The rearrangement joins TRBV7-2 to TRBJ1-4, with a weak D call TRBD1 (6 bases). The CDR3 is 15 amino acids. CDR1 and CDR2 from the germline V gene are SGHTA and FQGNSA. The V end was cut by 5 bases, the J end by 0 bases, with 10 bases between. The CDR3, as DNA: TGTGCCAGCAGCCCAGGGGAAGCAACTAATGAAAAACTGTTTTTT. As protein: CASSPGEATNEKLFF.

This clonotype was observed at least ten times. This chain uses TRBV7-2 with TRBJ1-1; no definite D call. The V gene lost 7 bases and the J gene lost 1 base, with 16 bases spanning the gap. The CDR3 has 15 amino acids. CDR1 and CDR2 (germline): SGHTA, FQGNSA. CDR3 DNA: TGTGCCAGCACCAAAGGTCAGACGGAGAACACTGAAGCTTTCTTT. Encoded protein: CASTKGQTENTEAFF.

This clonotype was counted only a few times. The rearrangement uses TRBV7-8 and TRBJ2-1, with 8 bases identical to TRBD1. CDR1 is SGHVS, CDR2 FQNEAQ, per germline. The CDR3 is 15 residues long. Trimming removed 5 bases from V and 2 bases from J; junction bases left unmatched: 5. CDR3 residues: CASSKDRGTYNEQFF. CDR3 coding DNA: TGTGCCAGCAGCAAAGACAGGGGAACCTACAATGAGCAGTTCTTC.

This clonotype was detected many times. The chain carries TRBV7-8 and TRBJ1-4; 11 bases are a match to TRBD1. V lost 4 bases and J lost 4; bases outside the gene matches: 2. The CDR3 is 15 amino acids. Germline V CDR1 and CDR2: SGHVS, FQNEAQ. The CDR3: CASSSGTGGNEKLFF. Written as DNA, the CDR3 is TGTGCCAGCAGCTCGGGGACAGGGGGTAATGAAAAACTGTTTTTT.